The following is a TCR beta chain sequence with its context. These data are taken from a study of blood T cell repertoires in COVID-19. In the authors' methods: Estimated nucleated cell counts came from reference gene primer amplification. The table came from immunoSEQ multiplex PCR; TCRdb's copy has only in-frame clones and leaves some out. V and J calls and clone size are as listed in that table; D and trimming were resolved from the DNA. The repertoire holds about 83,000 clones, 86% seen once, with 7% to 9% in the top ten. J was trimmed by 6 bases and V by 2 bases; bases with no gene match: 5. The CDR3 length is 16 residues. Germline values: CDR1 MNHNS, CDR2 SASEGT.

The sequencing sample was made of peripheral blood. The clonotype originates from a man aged 45-65 years with active COVID-19. The V call is TRBV6-1, the J call TRBJ2-2; 11 positions agree with TRBD1. CDR3 DNA: TGTGCCAGCAGTGAATGGGGACAGGGGGTTTCCGGGGAGCTGTTTTTT. It specifies CASSEWGQGVSGELFF.